This T cell receptor beta chain was obtained from a study of blood T cell repertoires in COVID-19. Study context: PBMCs, B-cell-depleted T cells, or T cells were the source of the cDNA or gDNA that made up the material.

With V trimmed by 2 bases and J by 15 bases, 13 bases remained unmatched. This CDR3 has 15 residues. Germline CDR1 and CDR2: MNHEY and SVGEGT. Original methodology: Reference gene primer amplification yielded estimated nucleated cell counts. Repertoires were generated with immunoSEQ multiplex PCR, while TCRdb's copy carries only in-frame clones and drops some. D and trimming come from the DNA, and the V and J calls and clone size come from that table. The sample contains tens of thousands of clones, about 86% of which appear only once. The sample was peripheral blood. The gene calls are TRBV6-2 or TRBV6-3 and TRBJ2-1; 10 bases fit TRBD1. This TCR derives from a woman of 80 years or more with active or convalescent COVID-19. The CDR3 loop reads CASSYNAWDRGRLFF. CDR3 bases: TGTGCCAGCAGTTACAATGCCTGGGACAGGGGTCGACTGTTCTTC.